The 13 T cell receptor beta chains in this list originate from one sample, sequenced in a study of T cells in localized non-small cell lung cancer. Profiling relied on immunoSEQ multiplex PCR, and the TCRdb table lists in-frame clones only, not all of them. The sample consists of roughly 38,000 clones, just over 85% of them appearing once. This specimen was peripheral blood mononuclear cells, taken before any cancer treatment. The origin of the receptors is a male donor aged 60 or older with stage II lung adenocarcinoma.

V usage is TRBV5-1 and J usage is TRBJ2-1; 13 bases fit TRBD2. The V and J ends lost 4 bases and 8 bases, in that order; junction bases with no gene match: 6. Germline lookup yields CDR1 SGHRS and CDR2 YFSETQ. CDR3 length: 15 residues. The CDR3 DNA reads TGCGCCAGCAGCCGGACTAGCGGGAGTTACGATGAGCAGTTCTTC. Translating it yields CASSRTSGSYDEQFF.

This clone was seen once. CDR3 nucleotides: TGTGCCAGCAGCTTAGATAGTCCGTTCGACGAGCAGTACTTC. Its protein is CASSLDSPFDEQYF. The rearrangement joins TRBV7-8 to TRBJ2-7; D uncertain. CDR3 length: 14 residues. Germline-derived CDR1 and CDR2 are SGHVS and FQNEAQ. V was shortened by 1 base and J by 5 bases, with 12 bases between the two germline ends. Full variable domain (remainder filled in from reference TRBV7-8 and TRBJ2-7): GAGVSQSPRYKVAKRGQDVALRCDPISGHVSLFWYQQALGQGPEFLTYFQNEAQLDKSGLPSDRFFAERPEGSVSTLKIQRTQQEDSAVYLCASSLDSPFDEQYFGPGTRLTVT.

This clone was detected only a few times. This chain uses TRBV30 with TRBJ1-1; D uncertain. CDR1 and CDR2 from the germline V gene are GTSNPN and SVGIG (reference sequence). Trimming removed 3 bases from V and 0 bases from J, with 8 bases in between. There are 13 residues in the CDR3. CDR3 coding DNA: TGTGCCTGGAGCCCACTCATGAACACTGAAGCTTTCTTT. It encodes CAWSPLMNTEAFF.

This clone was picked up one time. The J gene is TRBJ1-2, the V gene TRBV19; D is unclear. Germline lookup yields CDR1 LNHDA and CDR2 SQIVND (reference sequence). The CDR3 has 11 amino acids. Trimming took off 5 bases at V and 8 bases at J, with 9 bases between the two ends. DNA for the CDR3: TGTGCCAGTAGTGAAGGTACGGGCTACACCTTC. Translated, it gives CASSEGTGYTF.

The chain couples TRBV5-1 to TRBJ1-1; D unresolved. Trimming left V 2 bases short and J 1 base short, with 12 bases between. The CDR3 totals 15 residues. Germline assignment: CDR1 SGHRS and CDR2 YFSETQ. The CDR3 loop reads CASSLSPSGNTEAFF. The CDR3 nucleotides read TGCGCCAGCAGCTTAAGTCCGTCAGGGAACACTGAAGCTTTCTTT.

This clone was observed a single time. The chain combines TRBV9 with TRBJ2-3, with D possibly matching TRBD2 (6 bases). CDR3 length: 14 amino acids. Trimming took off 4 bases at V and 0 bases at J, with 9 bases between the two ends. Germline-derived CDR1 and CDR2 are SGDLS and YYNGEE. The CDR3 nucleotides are TGTGCCAGCAGCATTGGGACTAGCACAGATACGCAGTATTTT. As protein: CASSIGTSTDTQYF.

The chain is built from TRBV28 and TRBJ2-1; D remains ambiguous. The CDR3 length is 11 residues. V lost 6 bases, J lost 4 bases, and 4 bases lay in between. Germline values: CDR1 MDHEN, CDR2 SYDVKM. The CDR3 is CASSLYNEQFF. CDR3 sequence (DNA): TGTGCCAGCAGCCTATACAATGAGCAGTTCTTC.

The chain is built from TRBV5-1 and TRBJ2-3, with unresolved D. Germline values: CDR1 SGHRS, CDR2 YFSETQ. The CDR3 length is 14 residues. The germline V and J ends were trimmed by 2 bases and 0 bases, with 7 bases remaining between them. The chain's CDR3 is CASSFQSSTDTQYF. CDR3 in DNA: TGCGCCAGCAGCTTCCAATCTAGCACAGATACGCAGTATTTT.

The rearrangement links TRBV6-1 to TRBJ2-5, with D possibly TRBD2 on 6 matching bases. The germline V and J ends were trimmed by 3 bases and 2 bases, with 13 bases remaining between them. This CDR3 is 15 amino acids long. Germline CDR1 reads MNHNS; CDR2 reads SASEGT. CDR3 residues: CASSDPGGWQETQYF. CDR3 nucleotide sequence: TGTGCCAGCAGTGATCCCGGAGGGTGGCAAGAGACCCAGTACTTC.

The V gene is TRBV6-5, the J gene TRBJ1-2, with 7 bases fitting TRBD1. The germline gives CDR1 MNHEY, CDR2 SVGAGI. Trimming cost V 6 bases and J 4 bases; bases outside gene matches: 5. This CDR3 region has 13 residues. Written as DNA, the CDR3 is TGTGCCAGCAGCCTTACAGGGGTCTATGGCTACACCTTC. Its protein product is CASSLTGVYGYTF.

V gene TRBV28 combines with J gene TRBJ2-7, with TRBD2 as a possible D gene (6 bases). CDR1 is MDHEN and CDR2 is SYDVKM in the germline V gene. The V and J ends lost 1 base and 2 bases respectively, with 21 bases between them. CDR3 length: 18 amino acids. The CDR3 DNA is TGTGCCAGCAGTTTATCCAAGGGGTTGGGGACTGTAGCCTACGAGCAGTACTTC. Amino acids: CASSLSKGLGTVAYEQYF. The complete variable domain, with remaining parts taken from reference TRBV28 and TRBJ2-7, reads DVKVTQSSRYLVKRTGEKVFLECVQDMDHENMFWYRQDPGLGLRLIYFSYDVKMKEKGDIPEGYSVSREKKERFSLILESASTNQTSMYLCASSLSKGLGTVAYEQYFGPGTRLTVT.

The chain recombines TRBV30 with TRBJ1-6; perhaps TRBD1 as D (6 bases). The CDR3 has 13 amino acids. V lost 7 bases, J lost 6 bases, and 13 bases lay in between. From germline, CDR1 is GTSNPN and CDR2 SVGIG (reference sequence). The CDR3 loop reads CALGGTPNSPLHF. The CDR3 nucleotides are TGTGCCTTGGGAGGGACACCTAATTCACCCCTCCACTTT.

The CDR3, as DNA: TGTGCCAGCAGCTTGGCCGGGGGAAAACAGCCCCAGCATTTT. Translated, it gives CASSLAGGKQPQHF. The J gene is TRBJ1-5, the V gene TRBV5-6, with D perhaps matching TRBD1 (5 bases). The V gene lost 0 bases and the J gene lost 7 bases, with 11 bases spanning the gap. Looked up from germline, CDR1 is SGHDT and CDR2 is YYEEEE. The CDR3 runs 14 residues.